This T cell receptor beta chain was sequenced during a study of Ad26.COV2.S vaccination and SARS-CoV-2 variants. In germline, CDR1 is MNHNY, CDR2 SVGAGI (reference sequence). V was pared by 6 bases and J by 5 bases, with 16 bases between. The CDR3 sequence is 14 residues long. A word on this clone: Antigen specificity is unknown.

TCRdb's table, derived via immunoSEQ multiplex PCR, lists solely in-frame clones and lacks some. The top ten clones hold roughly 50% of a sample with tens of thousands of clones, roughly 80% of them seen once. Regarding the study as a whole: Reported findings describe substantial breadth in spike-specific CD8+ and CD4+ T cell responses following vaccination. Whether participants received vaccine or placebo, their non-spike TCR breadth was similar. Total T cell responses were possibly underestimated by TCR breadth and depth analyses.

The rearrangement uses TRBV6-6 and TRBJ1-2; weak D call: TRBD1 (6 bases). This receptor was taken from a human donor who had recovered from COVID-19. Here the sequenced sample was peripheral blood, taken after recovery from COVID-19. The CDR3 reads CASRDLDRLYGYTF. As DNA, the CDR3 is TGTGCCAGCAGAGACCTAGACAGGTTATATGGCTACACCTTC.